This TCR beta chain emerged from a study of radiation and T cells in renal cell carcinoma. Sequencing used immunoSEQ multiplex PCR; TCRdb keeps in-frame clones, though not all of them. Among 130,000 to 150,000 clones listed, approximately 86% were seen once. Regarding time point: blood 4 weeks post-SBRT, at nephrectomy. As to treatment: 15 Gy SBRT to primary tumor, nephrectomy 4 weeks later. Nephrectomy followed 15 Gy stereotactic body radiation by 4 weeks. This renal cell carcinoma was of the clear cell type. Study-wide points: Baseline intratumoral clonotype presence is unknown without pretreatment biopsies. From baseline, blood top tumor clonotypes peaked at 2 weeks post-radiation.

Only a few counts were recorded for this clone. Its antigen is undetermined. The TCR comes from a woman between 50 and 59 years old with renal cell carcinoma. The input for sequencing was blood, taken from a patient whose treatment included radiotherapy and nephrectomy.

The CDR3 nucleotides read TGTGCCACCAGCAGAGGAGCGGGGCTGGGTAATGAAAAACTGTTTTTT. Translation: CATSRGAGLGNEKLFF. The J gene is TRBJ1-4, the V gene TRBV15, with D maybe TRBD1 (5 bases). This CDR3 has 16 amino acids. V lost 1 base and J 4 bases, leaving 13 bases between the germline ends. The germline V gene has CDR1 LNHNV and CDR2 YYDKDF (reference sequence). The full variable domain, rest sourced from reference TRBV15 and TRBJ1-4, is DAMVIQNPRYQVTQFGKPVTLSCSQTLNHNVMYWYQQKSSQAPKLLFHYYDKDFNNEADTPDNFQSRRPNTSFCFLDIRSPGLGDTAMYLCATSRGAGLGNEKLFFGSGTQLSVL.